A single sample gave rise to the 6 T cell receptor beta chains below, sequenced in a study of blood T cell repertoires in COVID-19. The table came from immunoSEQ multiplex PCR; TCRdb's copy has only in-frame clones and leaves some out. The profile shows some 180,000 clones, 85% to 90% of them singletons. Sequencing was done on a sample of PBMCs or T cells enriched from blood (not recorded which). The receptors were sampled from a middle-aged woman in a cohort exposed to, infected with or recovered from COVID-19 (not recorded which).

The chain's CDR3 is CASSLTWSLNTEAFF. The CDR3, as DNA: TGTGCCAGCAGTTTAACATGGTCCCTGAACACTGAAGCTTTCTTT. The chain has TRBV27 and TRBJ1-1; D unresolved. The CDR3 has 15 amino acids. The germline V gene encodes CDR1 MNHEY and CDR2 SMNVEV (reference sequence). Trimming stripped 2 bases from V and 0 bases from J, with 10 bases between.

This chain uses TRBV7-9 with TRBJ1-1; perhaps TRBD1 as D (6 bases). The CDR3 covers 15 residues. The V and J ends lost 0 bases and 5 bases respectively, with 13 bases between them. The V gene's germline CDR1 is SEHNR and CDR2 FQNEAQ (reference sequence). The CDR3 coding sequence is TGTGCCAGCAGCTTAGCTGGGGGCCTGAGGACTGAAGCTTTCTTT. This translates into CASSLAGGLRTEAFF.

The CDR3 protein is CASTLGGYNEQFF. As DNA, the CDR3 is TGTGCCAGCACATTAGGAGGTTACAATGAGCAGTTCTTC. This chain uses TRBV12-3 or TRBV12-4 with TRBJ2-1, with TRBD2 as a possible D gene (5 bases). CDR3 size: 13 residues. Trimming pared 7 bases from V and 4 bases from J, leaving 11 bases between.

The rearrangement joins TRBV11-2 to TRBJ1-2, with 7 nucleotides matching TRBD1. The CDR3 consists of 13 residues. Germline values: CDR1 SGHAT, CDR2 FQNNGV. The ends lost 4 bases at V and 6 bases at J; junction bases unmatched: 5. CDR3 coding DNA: TGTGCCAGCAGCTCGGACAGGCTCCATGGCTACACCTTC. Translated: CASSSDRLHGYTF.

CDR3 DNA sequence: TGCGCCAGCGGTGTCAGGGAAGGTGATGGCTACACCTTC. It yields the protein CASGVREGDGYTF. This chain uses TRBV10-2 with TRBJ1-2; tentative D call: TRBD1 (5 bases). V lost 8 bases to trimming and J lost 6 bases, with 16 bases between them. CDR3 size: 13 residues. Germline V lookup: CDR1 WSHSY, CDR2 SAAADI.

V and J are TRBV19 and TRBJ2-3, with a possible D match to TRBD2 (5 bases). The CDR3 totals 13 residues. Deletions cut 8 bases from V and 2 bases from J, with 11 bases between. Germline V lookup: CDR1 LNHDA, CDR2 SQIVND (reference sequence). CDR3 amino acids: CASAGINTDTQYF. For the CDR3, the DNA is TGTGCCAGTGCCGGGATCAACACAGATACGCAGTATTTT.